This T cell receptor beta chain was obtained from a study of cytomegalovirus exposure and HLA in healthy donors. Looking at the study overall: A previous analysis identified about 110 million unique TCR beta sequences derived from roughly 180 million T cells.

Trimming stripped 0 bases from V and 8 bases from J, with 16 bases between. The CDR3 totals 15 residues. The germline V gene has CDR1 LGHNA and CDR2 YNFKEQ. Vbeta (60) and Jbeta (13) primers were used in the PCR. The repertoire was sequenced with immunoSEQ multiplex PCR; TCRdb's copy has only in-frame clones and lacks some. Its table records 70,000 or so clones. Sample: PBMCs. The V and J genes are TRBV4-2 and TRBJ1-2; no firm D call. This TCR came from a female donor in good health and CMV-seropositive. CDR3 sequence reads: CASSQDLEAKWGYTF. CDR3 sequence (DNA): TGTGCCAGCAGCCAAGATCTAGAGGCCAAATGGGGCTACACCTTC.